This T cell receptor (beta chain) came from a study of blood T cell repertoires in COVID-19. The CDR3 extends over 14 amino acids. V was shortened by 1 base and J by 4 bases, with 7 bases between the two germline ends. Looked up from germline, CDR1 is SGHAT and CDR2 is FQNNGV. The data were produced by immunoSEQ multiplex PCR, yet TCRdb's version contains in-frame clones alone and is incomplete. The sample shows fewer than 60,000 clones, approximately 93% of them seen only once. Followed longitudinally, the Seattle patients had been enrolled during active infection. This TCR derives from a man aged 60 to 75 with COVID-19, enrolled during active disease. The V and J genes are TRBV11-2 and TRBJ1-4, with D hard to call. The material sequenced was peripheral blood. Written as DNA, the CDR3 is TGTGCCAGCAGCTTAGGTACTATTAATGAAAAACTGTTTTTT. This translates into CASSLGTINEKLFF.